These 10 T cell receptor beta chains originate from one sample sequenced in a study of graft-versus-host responses after intestinal transplantation. Using immunoSEQ multiplex PCR, the repertoire was profiled, and TCRdb retains in-frame clones only, with some absent. The sample records more than 95,000 clones, 93% being singletons. The antigens of these receptors remain unknown. Sequenced material: unstimulated CD8+ T cells sorted from spleen or lymph node cells, taken before intestinal transplant. These receptors were collected from a human donor who received an intestinal transplant.

V usage is TRBV4-1 and J usage is TRBJ1-2; D unresolved. The germline V gene has CDR1 MGHRA and CDR2 YSYEKL. This CDR3 has 12 amino acids. V was pared by 3 bases and J by 2 bases, with 4 bases between. CDR3 in amino acids: CASSHGNYGYTF. The CDR3 DNA reads TGCGCCAGCAGCCACGGGAACTATGGCTACACCTTC.

This clone showed up just once. This chain links TRBV30 with TRBJ2-7, with TRBD2 as a possible D gene (7 bases). Germline V gene data show CDR1 as GTSNPN and CDR2 as SVGIG (reference sequence). The V end lost 5 bases, the J end lost 4 bases, and 24 bases lay between the germline ends. The CDR3 contains 16 residues. In DNA form, the CDR3 reads TGTGCCTGGGGAGGGGCGCTCACGGGGGGCAGTTACGAGCAGTACTTC. This gives the protein CAWGGALTGGSYEQYF.

The rearrangement links TRBV4-2 to TRBJ2-1, with 8 positions matching TRBD2. The CDR3 covers 18 residues. Per germline, CDR1 LGHNA and CDR2 YNFKEQ. Trimming at V came to 0 bases and at J to 2 bases, leaving 9 bases not matched to a gene. CDR3 bases: TGTGCCAGCAGCCAAGAAGATATAGCGGGGTTTACCTACAATGAGCAGTTCTTC. Translated, it gives CASSQEDIAGFTYNEQFF.

This clone was seen just once. V gene TRBV7-2 combines with J gene TRBJ2-7, with D perhaps TRBD2 (6 bases). The CDR3 contains 15 residues. From germline, CDR1 is SGHTA and CDR2 FQGNSA. Trimming shortened V by 3 bases and J by 4 bases, and 16 bases separated the two germline ends. The CDR3 sequence is CASSFPSVSPYEQYF. The CDR3 nucleotides are TGTGCCAGCAGCTTTCCTAGCGTGAGTCCATACGAGCAGTACTTC.

The rearrangement joins TRBV2 to TRBJ1-1; D is possibly TRBD1 (5 bases). CDR1 is SNHLY and CDR2 is FYNNEI in the germline V gene. Between the trimmed V and J ends, which lost 11 bases and 6 bases, there was a span of 16 bases. The CDR3 extends over 12 amino acids. CDR3 DNA sequence: TGTGCCGGCCGGGACTTTGGCCCTGAAGCTTTCTTT. Translated: CAGRDFGPEAFF.

The chain is built from TRBV5-4 and TRBJ1-1; no reliable D call. The germline V gene encodes CDR1 SGHNT and CDR2 YYREEE (reference sequence). Between the trimmed V and J ends, which lost 3 bases and 1 base, there was a span of 4 bases. CDR3 length: 12 residues. The CDR3 reads CASSYGNTEAFF. The CDR3 DNA reads TGTGCCAGCAGCTATGGGAACACTGAAGCTTTCTTT.

Notes on this clone: Other DNA sequences from this sample encode an identical CDR3 as well. J is TRBJ1-2 and V is TRBV7-9; no clear D. CDR3 length: 11 residues. Trimming took off 1 base at V and 5 bases at J, with 2 bases between the two ends. Germline CDR1 reads SEHNR; CDR2 reads FQNEAQ (reference sequence). The DNA for the CDR3 is TGTGCCAGCAGCTTAGATTATGGCTACACCTTC. It is translated as CASSLDYGYTF.

The table lists this clone with a count of one. V and J are TRBV7-9 and TRBJ2-3; weak D call: TRBD2 (6 bases). This CDR3 contains 14 residues. V gave up 4 bases and J gave up 5 bases, with 13 bases separating them. Germline CDR1 is SEHNR and CDR2 is FQNEAQ (reference sequence). The CDR3 DNA sequence: TGTGCCAGCAGCTACGGGACTGTGGTAGATACGCAGTATTTT. This codes for CASSYGTVVDTQYF.

The rearrangement joins TRBV4-1 to TRBJ2-1; D is perhaps TRBD1 or TRBD2 (5 bases each). This CDR3 region has 16 residues. Per the germline V gene, CDR1 is MGHRA and CDR2 is YSYEKL. V lost 4 bases, J lost 0 bases, and 13 bases lay in between. In nucleotides, the CDR3 is TGCGCCAGCAGCCCGACGGGACCCCCCTCCTACAATGAGCAGTTCTTC. Translation gives CASSPTGPPSYNEQFF.

The chain joins TRBV5-4 to TRBJ2-7, with 10 nucleotides matching TRBD2. Trimming at V came to 4 bases and at J to 2 bases, leaving 3 bases not matched to a gene. The CDR3 is 14 residues long. Germline V gene lookup returns CDR1 SGHNT and CDR2 YYREEE (reference sequence). CDR3 protein: CASSGLADPYEQYF. The CDR3 region has the DNA TGTGCCAGCAGCGGACTAGCGGATCCCTACGAGCAGTACTTC.